What follows is one TCR beta chain and its context. CDR1 is LNHDA and CDR2 is SQIVND in the germline V gene (reference sequence). The CDR3 is 16 residues long. V was clipped by 4 bases and J by 0 bases; unmatched bases: 4. These data come from a study of T cell responses to AZD1222 COVID-19 vaccine. Data came from immunoSEQ multiplex PCR; TCRdb stores just in-frame clones and leaves some out. This table holds roughly 75,000 clones, roughly 84% found once. The specimen was peripheral blood, collected on day 0 of AZD1222 vaccination. The receptor's source is an adult in good health. The chain has TRBV19 and TRBJ1-5; 9 nucleotides match TRBD1. The CDR3 DNA reads TGTGCCAGTAGTAAGACAGGGGGTATTAGCAATCAGCCCCAGCATTTT. This encodes CASSKTGGISNQPQHF.